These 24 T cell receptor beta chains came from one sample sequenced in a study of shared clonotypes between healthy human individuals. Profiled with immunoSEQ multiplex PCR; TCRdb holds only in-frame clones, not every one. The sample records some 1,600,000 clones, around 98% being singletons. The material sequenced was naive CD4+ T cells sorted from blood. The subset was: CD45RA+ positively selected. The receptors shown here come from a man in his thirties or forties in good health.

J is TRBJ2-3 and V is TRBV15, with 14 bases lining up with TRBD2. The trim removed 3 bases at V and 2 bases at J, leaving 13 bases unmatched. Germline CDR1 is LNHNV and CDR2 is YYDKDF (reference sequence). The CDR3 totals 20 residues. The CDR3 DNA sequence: TGTGCCACCAGCAGTGGGACTAGCGGGAGTGTCCCCAGGGTCACAGATACGCAGTATTTT. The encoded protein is CATSSGTSGSVPRVTDTQYF.

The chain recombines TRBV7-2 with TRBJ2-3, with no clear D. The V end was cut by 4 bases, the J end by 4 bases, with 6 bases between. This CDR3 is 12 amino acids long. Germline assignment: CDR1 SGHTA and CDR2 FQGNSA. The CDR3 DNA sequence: TGTGCCAGCAGCTACGGGTCAGATACGCAGTATTTT. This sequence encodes CASSYGSDTQYF.

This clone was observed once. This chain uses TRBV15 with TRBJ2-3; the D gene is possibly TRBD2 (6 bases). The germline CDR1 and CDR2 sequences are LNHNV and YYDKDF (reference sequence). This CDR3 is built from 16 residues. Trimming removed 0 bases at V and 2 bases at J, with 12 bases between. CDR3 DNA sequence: TGTGCCACCAGCAGAGAGGTTGGACTATCCACAGATACGCAGTATTTT. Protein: CATSREVGLSTDTQYF. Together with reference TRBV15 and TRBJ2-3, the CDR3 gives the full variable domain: DAMVIQNPRYQVTQFGKPVTLSCSQTLNHNVMYWYQQKSSQAPKLLFHYYDKDFNNEADTPDNFQSRRPNTSFCFLDIRSPGLGDTAMYLCATSREVGLSTDTQYFGPGTRLTVL.

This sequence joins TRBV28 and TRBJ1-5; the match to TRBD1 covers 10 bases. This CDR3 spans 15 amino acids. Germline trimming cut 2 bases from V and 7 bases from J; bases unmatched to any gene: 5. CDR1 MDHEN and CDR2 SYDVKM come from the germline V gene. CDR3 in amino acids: CASSLRTGGLQPQHF. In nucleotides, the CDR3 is TGTGCCAGCAGTTTAAGGACAGGGGGTTTGCAGCCCCAGCATTTT. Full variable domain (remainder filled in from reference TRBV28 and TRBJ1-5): DVKVTQSSRYLVKRTGEKVFLECVQDMDHENMFWYRQDPGLGLRLIYFSYDVKMKEKGDIPEGYSVSREKKERFSLILESASTNQTSMYLCASSLRTGGLQPQHFGDGTRLSIL.

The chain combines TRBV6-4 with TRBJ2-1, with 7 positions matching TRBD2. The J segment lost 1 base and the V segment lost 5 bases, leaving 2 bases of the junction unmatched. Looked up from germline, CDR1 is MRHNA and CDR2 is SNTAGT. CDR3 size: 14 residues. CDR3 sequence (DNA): TGTGCCAGCAGTTCTAGCGGATCCTACAATGAGCAGTTCTTC. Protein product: CASSSSGSYNEQFF.

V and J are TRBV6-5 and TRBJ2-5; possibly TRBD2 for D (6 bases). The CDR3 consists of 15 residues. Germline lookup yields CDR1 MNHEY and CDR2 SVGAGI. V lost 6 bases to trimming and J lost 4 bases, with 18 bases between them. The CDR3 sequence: CASSQSGVGGETQYF. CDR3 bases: TGTGCCAGCAGCCAAAGTGGGGTGGGGGGAGAGACCCAGTACTTC.

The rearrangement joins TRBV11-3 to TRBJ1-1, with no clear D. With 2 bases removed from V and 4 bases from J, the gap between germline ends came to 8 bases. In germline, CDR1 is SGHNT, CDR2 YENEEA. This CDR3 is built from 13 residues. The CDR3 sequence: CASSLREGTEAFF. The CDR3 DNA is TGTGCCAGCAGCTTACGGGAGGGCACTGAAGCTTTCTTT. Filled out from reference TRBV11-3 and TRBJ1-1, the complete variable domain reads EAGVVQSPRYKIIEKKQPVAFWCNPISGHNTLYWYLQNLGQGPELLIRYENEEAVDDSQLPKDRFSAERLKGVDSTLKIQPAELGDSAVYLCASSLREGTEAFFGQGTRLTVV.

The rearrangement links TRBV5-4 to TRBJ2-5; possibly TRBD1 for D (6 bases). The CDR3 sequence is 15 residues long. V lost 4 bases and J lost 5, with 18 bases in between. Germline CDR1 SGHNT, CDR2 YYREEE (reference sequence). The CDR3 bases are TGTGCCAGCAGCCCCCGGACAGCGACCATGGAGACCCAGTACTTC. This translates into CASSPRTATMETQYF.

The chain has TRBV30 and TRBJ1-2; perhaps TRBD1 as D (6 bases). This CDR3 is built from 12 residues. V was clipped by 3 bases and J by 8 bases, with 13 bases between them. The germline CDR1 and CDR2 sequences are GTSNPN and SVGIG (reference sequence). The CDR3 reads CAWSDGGAGYTF. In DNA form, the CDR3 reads TGTGCCTGGAGCGACGGGGGCGCCGGCTACACCTTC.

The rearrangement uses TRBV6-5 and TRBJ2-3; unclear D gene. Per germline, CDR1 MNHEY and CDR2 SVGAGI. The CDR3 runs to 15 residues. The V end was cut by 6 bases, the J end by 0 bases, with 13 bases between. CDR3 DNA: TGTGCCAGCAGGACCACTGCGGCTAGCACAGATACGCAGTATTTT. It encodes CASRTTAASTDTQYF.

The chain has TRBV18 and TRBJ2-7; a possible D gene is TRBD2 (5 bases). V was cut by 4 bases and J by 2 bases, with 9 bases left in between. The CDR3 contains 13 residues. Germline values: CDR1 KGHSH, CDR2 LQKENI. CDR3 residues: CASSQVGTYEQYF. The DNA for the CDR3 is TGTGCCAGCTCACAGGTCGGGACCTACGAGCAGTACTTC.

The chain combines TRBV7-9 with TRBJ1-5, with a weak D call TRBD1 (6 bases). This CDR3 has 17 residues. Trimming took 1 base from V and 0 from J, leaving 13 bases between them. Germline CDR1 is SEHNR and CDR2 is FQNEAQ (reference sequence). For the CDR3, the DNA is TGTGCCAGCAGCTTAGGTAACAGGGCCCTTAGCAATCAGCCCCAGCATTTT. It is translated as CASSLGNRALSNQPQHF.

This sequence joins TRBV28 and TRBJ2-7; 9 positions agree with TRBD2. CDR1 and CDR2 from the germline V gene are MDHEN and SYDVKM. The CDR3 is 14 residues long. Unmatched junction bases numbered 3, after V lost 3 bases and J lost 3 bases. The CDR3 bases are TGTGCCAGCAGTTTGCCAGCGGGAGGCTACGAGCAGTACTTC. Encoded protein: CASSLPAGGYEQYF.

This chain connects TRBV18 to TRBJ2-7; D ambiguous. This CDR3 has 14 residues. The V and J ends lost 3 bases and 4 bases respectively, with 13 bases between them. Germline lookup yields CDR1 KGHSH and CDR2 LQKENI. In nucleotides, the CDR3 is TGTGCCAGCTCACCGCGCCCTACGGAGTACGAGCAGTACTTC. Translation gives CASSPRPTEYEQYF.

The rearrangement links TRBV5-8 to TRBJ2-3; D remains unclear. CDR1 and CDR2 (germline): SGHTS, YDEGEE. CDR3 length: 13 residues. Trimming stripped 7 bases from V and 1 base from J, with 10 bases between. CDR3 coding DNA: TGTGCCAGCTGCCTTAGGGGCACAGATACGCAGTATTTT. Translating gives CASCLRGTDTQYF.

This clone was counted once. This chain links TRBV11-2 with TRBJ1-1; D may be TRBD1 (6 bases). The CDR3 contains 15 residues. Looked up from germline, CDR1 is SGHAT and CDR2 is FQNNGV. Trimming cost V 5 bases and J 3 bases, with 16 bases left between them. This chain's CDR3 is CASSPGGGRDTEAFF. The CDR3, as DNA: TGTGCCAGCAGCCCCGGGGGCGGCCGGGACACTGAAGCTTTCTTT. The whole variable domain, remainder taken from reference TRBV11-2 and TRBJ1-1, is EAGVAQSPRYKIIEKRQSVAFWCNPISGHATLYWYQQILGQGPKLLIQFQNNGVVDDSQLPKDRFSAERLKGVDSTLKIQPAKLEDSAVYLCASSPGGGRDTEAFFGQGTRLTVV.

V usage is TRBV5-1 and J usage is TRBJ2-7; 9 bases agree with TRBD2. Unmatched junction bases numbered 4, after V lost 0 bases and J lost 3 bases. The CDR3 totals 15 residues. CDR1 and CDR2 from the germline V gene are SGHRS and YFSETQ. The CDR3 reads CASSLVAGDVYEQYF. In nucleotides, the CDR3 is TGCGCCAGCAGCTTGGTAGCGGGAGACGTCTACGAGCAGTACTTC.

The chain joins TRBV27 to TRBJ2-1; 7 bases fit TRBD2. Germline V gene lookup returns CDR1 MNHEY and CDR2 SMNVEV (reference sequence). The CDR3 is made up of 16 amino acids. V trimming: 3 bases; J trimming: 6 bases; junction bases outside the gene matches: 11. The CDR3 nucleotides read TGTGCCAGCAGTTTGTGGCCATTGGGACTACGCAATGAGCAGTTCTTC. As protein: CASSLWPLGLRNEQFF.

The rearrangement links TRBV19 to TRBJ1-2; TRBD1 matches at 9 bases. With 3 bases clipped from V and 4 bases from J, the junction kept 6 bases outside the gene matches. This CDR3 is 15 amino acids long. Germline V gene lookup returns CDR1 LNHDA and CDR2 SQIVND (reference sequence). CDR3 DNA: TGTGCCAGTAGTATGGGGACAGGGCCCCTCTATGGCTACACCTTC. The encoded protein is CASSMGTGPLYGYTF.

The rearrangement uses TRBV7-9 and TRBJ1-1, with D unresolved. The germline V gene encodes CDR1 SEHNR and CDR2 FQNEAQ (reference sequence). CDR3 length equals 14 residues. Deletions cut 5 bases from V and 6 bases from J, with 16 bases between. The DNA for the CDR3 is TGTGCCAGCAGCCTAAATCGGGGTAGCTCTGAAGCTTTCTTT. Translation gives CASSLNRGSSEAFF.

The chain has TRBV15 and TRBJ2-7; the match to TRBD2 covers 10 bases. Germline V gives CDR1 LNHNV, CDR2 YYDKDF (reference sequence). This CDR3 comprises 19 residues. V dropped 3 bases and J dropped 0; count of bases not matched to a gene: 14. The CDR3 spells CATSSLPGLAQSSSYEQYF. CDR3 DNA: TGTGCCACCAGCAGTCTACCGGGACTAGCGCAATCAAGCTCCTACGAGCAGTACTTC.

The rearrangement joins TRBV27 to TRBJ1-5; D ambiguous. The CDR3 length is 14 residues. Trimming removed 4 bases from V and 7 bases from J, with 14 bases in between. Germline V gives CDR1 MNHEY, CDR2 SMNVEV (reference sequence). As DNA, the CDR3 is TGTGCCAGCAGTTCGCCGGAGGGTGAACAGCCCCAGCATTTT. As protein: CASSSPEGEQPQHF.

CDR3 nucleotide sequence: TGTGCCAGCAGCCCAGCCCCCGGGAGGGAGGCATCCCACGAGCAGTACTTC. Amino acids: CASSPAPGREASHEQYF. This chain joins TRBV7-6 and TRBJ2-7; 8 nucleotides line up with TRBD2. Unmatched junction bases numbered 17, after V lost 5 bases and J lost 5 bases. The CDR3 has 17 residues. Germline values: CDR1 SGHVS, CDR2 FNYEAQ.

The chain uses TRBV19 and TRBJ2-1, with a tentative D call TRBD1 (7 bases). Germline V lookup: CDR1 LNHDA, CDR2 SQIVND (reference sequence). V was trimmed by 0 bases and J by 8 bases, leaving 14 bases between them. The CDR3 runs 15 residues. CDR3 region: CASSIDQGGSHEQFF. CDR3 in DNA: TGTGCCAGTAGTATAGATCAGGGGGGATCCCATGAGCAGTTCTTC.